Below are 7 T cell receptor beta chains sequenced from a single sample in a study of cytomegalovirus exposure and HLA in healthy donors. The PCR ran on 60 Vbeta and 13 Jbeta primers. Using immunoSEQ multiplex PCR, the repertoire was profiled, and TCRdb retains in-frame clones only, with some absent. The repertoire includes more than 110,000 clones, about 80% of them detected once, and around 4.3% sits in the top ten. The sample comprised PBMCs. The receptors originated from a man aged 40-49 years in good health and CMV-seropositive.

V and J are TRBV7-9 and TRBJ2-7, with 9 bases aligning to TRBD1. V dropped 5 bases and J dropped 3; count of bases not matched to a gene: 8. The CDR3 sequence is 15 residues long. Germline CDR1 is SEHNR and CDR2 is FQNEAQ (reference sequence). CDR3 bases: TGTGCCAGCAGCAACCCCGGGACAGGGCTCTACGAGCAGTACTTC. Encoded protein: CASSNPGTGLYEQYF.

The chain links TRBV9 to TRBJ2-2; a possible D gene is TRBD2 (6 bases). V lost 4 bases and J 1 base, leaving 14 bases between the germline ends. The CDR3 consists of 16 residues. Germline V gene sequence: CDR1 SGDLS, CDR2 YYNGEE. The CDR3 here is CASSKNVGGNTGELFF. As DNA, the CDR3 is TGTGCCAGCAGCAAAAACGTCGGGGGGAACACCGGGGAGCTGTTTTTT.

The chain employs TRBV5-1 and TRBJ2-7; TRBD2 matches 9 bases. This CDR3 has 14 residues. With V trimmed by 4 bases and J by 2 bases, 4 bases remained unmatched. Per the germline V gene, CDR1 is SGHRS and CDR2 is YFSETQ. In DNA form, the CDR3 reads TGCGCCAGCAGCACGACTAGCGGTGCCTACGAGCAGTACTTC. Translation gives CASSTTSGAYEQYF.

The chain joins TRBV6-5 to TRBJ2-7; D gene unclear. The CDR3 is 13 amino acids. Germline V gives CDR1 MNHEY, CDR2 SVGAGI. V shed 4 bases and J shed 0 bases, with 7 bases lying between them. DNA of the CDR3: TGTGCCAGCAGTTCGGGTTTCTCCTACGAGCAGTACTTC. Its protein product is CASSSGFSYEQYF.

This clone was recorded a few times. The rearrangement joins TRBV27 to TRBJ1-5, with 7 bases lining up with TRBD1. The CDR3 contains 15 residues. The J segment lost 3 bases and the V segment lost 3 bases, leaving 5 bases of the junction unmatched. Germline lookup yields CDR1 MNHEY and CDR2 SMNVEV (reference sequence). The CDR3 loop is CASSFKGQYNQPQHF. In nucleotides, the CDR3 is TGTGCCAGCAGTTTTAAGGGACAGTACAATCAGCCCCAGCATTTT.

The J gene is TRBJ2-7, the V gene TRBV5-1, with TRBD1 identical over 8 bases. The CDR3 runs 15 residues. V was clipped by 3 bases and J by 2 bases; unmatched bases: 7. Germline CDR1 and CDR2: SGHRS and YFSETQ. The CDR3 coding sequence is TGCGCCAGCAGCTCGGAACAGGGGGGAACCTACGAGCAGTACTTC. It encodes CASSSEQGGTYEQYF.

To note about this clone: One end of the junction varies from germline; a read error may be responsible. This chain uses TRBV7-9 with TRBJ1-5; the match to TRBD1 covers 9 bases. CDR1 and CDR2 (germline): SEHNR, FQNEAQ (reference sequence). This CDR3 comprises 14 residues. This CDR3 reads CSSSPGQGRQPQHF. The DNA of the CDR3 is TGTTCCAGCAGCCCGGGACAGGGACGTCAGCCCCAGCATTTT.